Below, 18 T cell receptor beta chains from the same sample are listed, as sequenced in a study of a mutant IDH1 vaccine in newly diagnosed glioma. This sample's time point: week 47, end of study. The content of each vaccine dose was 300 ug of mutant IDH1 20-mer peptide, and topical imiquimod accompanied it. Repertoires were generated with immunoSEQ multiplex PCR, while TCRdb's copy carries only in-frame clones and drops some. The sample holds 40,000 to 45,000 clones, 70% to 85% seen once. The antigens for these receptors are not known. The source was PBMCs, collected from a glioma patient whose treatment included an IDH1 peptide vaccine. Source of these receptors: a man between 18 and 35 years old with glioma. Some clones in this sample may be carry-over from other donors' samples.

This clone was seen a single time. CDR3 sequence reads: CASSVGQGRFSGNTIYF. The CDR3 DNA sequence: TGTGCCAGCAGCGTCGGACAGGGACGATTCTCTGGAAACACCATATATTTT. The rearrangement links TRBV7-2 to TRBJ1-3, with TRBD1 matching 8 bases. Per germline, CDR1 SGHTA and CDR2 FQGNSA. The ends lost 5 bases at V and 0 bases at J; junction bases unmatched: 9. This CDR3 has 17 amino acids.

In DNA, the CDR3 is TGTGCCACCAGCAGAAATTCAGGGGGTGGCGGGGAGCTGTTTTTT. Translation gives CATSRNSGGGGELFF. V and J are TRBV15 and TRBJ2-2, with 7 bases fitting TRBD1. Looked up from germline, CDR1 is LNHNV and CDR2 is YYDKDF (reference sequence). This CDR3 region has 15 residues. The V segment lost 2 bases and the J segment 7 bases; nucleotides outside the gene matches: 7.

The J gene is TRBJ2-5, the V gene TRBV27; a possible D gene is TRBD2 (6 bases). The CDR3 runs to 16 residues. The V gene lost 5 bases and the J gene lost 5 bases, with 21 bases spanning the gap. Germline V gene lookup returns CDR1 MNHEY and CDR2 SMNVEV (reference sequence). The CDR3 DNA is TGTGCCAGCAGTCCCCGCGGGACTCCCAGTGGGGAGACCCAGTACTTC. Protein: CASSPRGTPSGETQYF.

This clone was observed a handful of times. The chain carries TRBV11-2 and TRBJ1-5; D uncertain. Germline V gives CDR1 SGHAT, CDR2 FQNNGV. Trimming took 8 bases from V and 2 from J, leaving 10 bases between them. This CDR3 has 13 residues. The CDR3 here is CASGVSRNQPQHF. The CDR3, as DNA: TGTGCCAGCGGCGTATCGCGCAATCAGCCCCAGCATTTT.

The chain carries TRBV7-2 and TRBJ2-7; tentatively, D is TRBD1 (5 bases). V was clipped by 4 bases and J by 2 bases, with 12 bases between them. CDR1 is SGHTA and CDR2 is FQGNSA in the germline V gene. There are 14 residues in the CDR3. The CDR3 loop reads CASSSQGIPYEQYF. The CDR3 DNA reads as TGTGCCAGCAGCTCGCAGGGTATCCCCTACGAGCAGTACTTC.

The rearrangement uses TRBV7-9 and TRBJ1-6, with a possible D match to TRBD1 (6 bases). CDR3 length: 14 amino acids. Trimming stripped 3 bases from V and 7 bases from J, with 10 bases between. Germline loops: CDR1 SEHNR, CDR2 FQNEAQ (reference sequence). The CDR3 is CASSFGTNNSPLHF. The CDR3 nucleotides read TGTGCCAGCAGCTTTGGGACAAACAATTCACCCCTCCACTTT.

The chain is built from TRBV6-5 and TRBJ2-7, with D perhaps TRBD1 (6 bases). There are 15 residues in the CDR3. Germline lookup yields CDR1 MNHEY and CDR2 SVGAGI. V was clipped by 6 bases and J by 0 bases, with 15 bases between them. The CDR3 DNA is TGTGCCAGCAGATACGGACAGAGGAGCTCCTACGAGCAGTACTTC. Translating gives CASRYGQRSSYEQYF.

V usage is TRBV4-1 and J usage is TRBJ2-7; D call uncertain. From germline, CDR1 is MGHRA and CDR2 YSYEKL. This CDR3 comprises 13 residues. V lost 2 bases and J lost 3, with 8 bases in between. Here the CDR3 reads CASSQKDLYEQYF. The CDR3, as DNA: TGCGCCAGCAGCCAAAAGGATCTCTACGAGCAGTACTTC.

This chain's CDR3 is CASITSGNNEQFF. The CDR3 nucleotides are TGTGCCAGCATAACGAGTGGGAACAATGAGCAGTTCTTC. This chain uses TRBV2 with TRBJ2-1; D gene ambiguous. This CDR3 spans 13 amino acids. With 7 bases removed from V and 5 bases from J, the gap between germline ends came to 12 bases. Germline V gene sequence: CDR1 SNHLY, CDR2 FYNNEI.

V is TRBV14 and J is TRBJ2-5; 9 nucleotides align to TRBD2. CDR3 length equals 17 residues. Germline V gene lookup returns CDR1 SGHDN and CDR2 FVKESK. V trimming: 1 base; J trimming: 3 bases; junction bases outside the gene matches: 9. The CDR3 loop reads CASSQGWTSEFKETQYF. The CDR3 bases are TGTGCCAGCAGCCAAGGCTGGACTAGCGAGTTTAAAGAGACCCAGTACTTC.

In DNA form, the CDR3 reads TGTGCCAGCAGTTGGACAGGAGGCAATGAAAAACTGTTTTTT. It is translated as CASSWTGGNEKLFF. The chain joins TRBV6-5 to TRBJ1-4, with TRBD1 matching over 7 bases. This CDR3 comprises 14 residues. With 4 bases clipped from V and 5 bases from J, the junction kept 4 bases outside the gene matches. Germline V gene lookup returns CDR1 MNHEY and CDR2 SVGAGI.

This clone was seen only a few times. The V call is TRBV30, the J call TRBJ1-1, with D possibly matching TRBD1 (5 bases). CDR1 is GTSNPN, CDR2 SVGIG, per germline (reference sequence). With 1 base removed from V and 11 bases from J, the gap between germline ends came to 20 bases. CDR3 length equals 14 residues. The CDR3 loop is CAWSGAGFASNAFF. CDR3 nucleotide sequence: TGTGCCTGGAGTGGCGCAGGGTTTGCTTCGAATGCTTTCTTT. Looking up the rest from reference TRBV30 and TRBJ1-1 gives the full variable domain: SQTIHQWPATLVQPVGSPLSLECTVEGTSNPNLYWYRQAAGRGLQLLFYSVGIGQISSEVPQNLSASRPQDRQFILSSKKLLLSDSGFYLCAWSGAGFASNAFFGQGTRLTVV.

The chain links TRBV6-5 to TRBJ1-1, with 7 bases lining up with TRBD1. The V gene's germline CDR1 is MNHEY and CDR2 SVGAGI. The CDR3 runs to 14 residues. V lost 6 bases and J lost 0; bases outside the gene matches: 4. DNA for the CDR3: TGTGCCAGCAGAAGGGACAGAATGAACACTGAAGCTTTCTTT. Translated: CASRRDRMNTEAFF.

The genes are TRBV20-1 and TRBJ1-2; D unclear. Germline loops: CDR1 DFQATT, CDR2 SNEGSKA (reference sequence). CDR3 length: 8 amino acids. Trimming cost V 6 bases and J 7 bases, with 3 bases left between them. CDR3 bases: TGCAGTGCCGCTGGCTACACCTTC. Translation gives CSAAGYTF.

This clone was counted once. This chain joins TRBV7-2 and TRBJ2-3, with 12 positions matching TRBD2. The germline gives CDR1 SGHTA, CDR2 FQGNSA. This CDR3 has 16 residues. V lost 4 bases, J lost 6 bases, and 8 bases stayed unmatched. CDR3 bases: TGTGCCAGCAGCTCTCGACTAGCGGGAGAAGCGGATACGCAGTATTTT. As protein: CASSSRLAGEADTQYF.

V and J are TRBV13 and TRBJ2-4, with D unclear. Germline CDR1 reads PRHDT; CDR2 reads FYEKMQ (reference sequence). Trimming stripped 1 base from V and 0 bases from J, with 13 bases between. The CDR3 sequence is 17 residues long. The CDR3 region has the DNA TGTGCCAGCAGCTTAGATGGTCAGGCTCTAGCCAAAAACATTCAGTACTTC. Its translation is CASSLDGQALAKNIQYF.

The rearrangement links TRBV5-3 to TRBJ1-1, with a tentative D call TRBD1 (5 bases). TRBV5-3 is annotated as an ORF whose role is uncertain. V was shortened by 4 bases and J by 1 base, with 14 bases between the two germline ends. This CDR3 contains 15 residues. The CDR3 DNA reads TGTGCCAGAAGCCTGGAAGAGGGGAGGAACACTGAAGCTTTCTTT. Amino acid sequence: CARSLEEGRNTEAFF.

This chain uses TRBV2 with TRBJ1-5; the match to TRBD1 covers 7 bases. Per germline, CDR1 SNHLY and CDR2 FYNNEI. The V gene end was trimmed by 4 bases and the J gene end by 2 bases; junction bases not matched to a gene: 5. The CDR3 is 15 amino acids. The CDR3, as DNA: TGTGCCAGCAGTGCGGACAGGTCGGGCAATCAGCCCCAGCATTTT. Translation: CASSADRSGNQPQHF.